This T cell receptor beta chain was sequenced for a study of cytomegalovirus exposure and HLA in healthy donors. Study conclusions and caveats: Based on reports, TCR beta sequences accurately predicted HLA-A and HLA-B alleles for most subjects. In a later analysis, common viral pathogens appeared linked to several of the most significant clusters. Later on, an analysis showed TCR association rates differing by HLA locus, with DRB1 the most and HLA-C the fewest. The authors later linked a missense DCLRE1C variant to TCR beta V- and J-gene trimming.

Regarding this clone: The antigen is not known.

Amplification used 60 Vbeta primers and 13 Jbeta primers. Profiled with immunoSEQ multiplex PCR; TCRdb holds only in-frame clones, not every one. The table lists some 190,000 clones, roughly four fifths of them singletons. This CDR3 region has 17 residues. After removal of 4 bases from V and 4 bases from J, the junction contained 10 bases not matched to a gene. Germline-derived CDR1 and CDR2 are MNHNS and SASEGT. The receptor's source is a woman aged 30 to 39 in good health and CMV-seropositive. The sequenced sample was PBMCs. The chain combines TRBV6-1 with TRBJ2-2, with 9 bases lining up with TRBD2. The CDR3 bases are TGTGCCAGCAGTGCCCAGGTAATAGCGGGAGCCACCGGGGAGCTGTTTTTT. This encodes CASSAQVIAGATGELFF.